The 28 T cell receptor beta chains below were found in one sample sequenced in a study of CD8 T cells in Susac syndrome. With random hexamers, reverse transcription was performed on about 0.45 to 1 ug of RNA. Using its own MiXCR run on the immunoSEQ multiplex PCR reads, TCRdb lists one record per CDR3 protein. The data contain more than 150,000 distinct CDR3 sequences, 94% of them singletons. Material: CD8+ T cells from PBMCs. These receptors were obtained from a human donor with multiple sclerosis.

This clonotype was seen more than once but under ten times. The chain joins TRBV7-9 to TRBJ1-6; 7 bases align to TRBD1. V lost 1 base, J lost 9 bases, and 3 bases stayed unmatched. The CDR3 totals 14 residues. CDR1 is SEHNR, CDR2 FQNEAQ, per germline (reference sequence). The CDR3 protein is CASSLGTGGSPLHF. The CDR3 DNA follows: TGTGCCAGCAGCTTAGGGACAGGCGGTTCACCCCTCCACTTT.

V usage is TRBV14 and J usage is TRBJ2-2; TRBD1 matches at 8 bases. Germline V lookup: CDR1 SGHDN, CDR2 FVKESK. The junction had 2 bases not matched to a gene; V was cut back by 1 base and J by 7 bases. The CDR3 is made up of 14 amino acids. The CDR3 DNA reads TGTGCCAGCAGCCAAGCAGGGGGCCTCGGGGAGCTGTTTTTT. It translates to CASSQAGGLGELFF.

CDR3 bases: TGTGCCAGCAGCTTAGGGCCCACAGGGTCCGAGCAGTACTTC. This gives the protein CASSLGPTGSEQYF. This chain connects TRBV13 to TRBJ2-7; tentative D call: TRBD1 (6 bases). Per the germline V gene, CDR1 is PRHDT and CDR2 is FYEKMQ (reference sequence). V lost 0 bases and J lost 6, with 12 bases in between. The length of the CDR3 is 14 residues.

The chain employs TRBV9 and TRBJ1-1; TRBD1 aligns across 7 bases. Germline loops: CDR1 SGDLS, CDR2 YYNGEE. The CDR3 consists of 15 residues. Trimming took 3 bases from V and 1 from J; bases not matched to a gene: 6. The CDR3 region has the DNA TGTGCCAGCAGCGCATCCGGGACAGCGAACACTGAAGCTTTCTTT. It specifies CASSASGTANTEAFF. The full variable domain, rest sourced from reference TRBV9 and TRBJ1-1, is DSGVTQTPKHLITATGQRVTLRCSPRSGDLSVYWYQQSLDQGLQFLIQYYNGEERAKGNILERFSAQQFPDLHSELNLSSLELGDSALYFCASSASGTANTEAFFGQGTRLTVV.

The genes are TRBV24-1 and TRBJ1-5; unclear D gene. The CDR3 consists of 14 residues. Trimming removed 2 bases at V and 5 bases at J, with 9 bases between. Germline CDR1 and CDR2: KGHDR and SFDVKD. The CDR3 DNA reads as TGTGCCACCAGTGATTCGGGCCAGGATCAGCCCCAGCATTTT. Translated, it gives CATSDSGQDQPQHF.

V and J are TRBV5-4 and TRBJ2-3; D perhaps matches TRBD2 (5 bases). CDR3 size: 15 residues. Germline V gene sequence: CDR1 SGHNT, CDR2 YYREEE (reference sequence). Trimming cost V 0 bases and J 3 bases, with 11 bases left between them. The CDR3, as DNA: TGTGCCAGCAGCTTGGGAAGGGAGCTTACAGATACGCAGTATTTT. Its translation: CASSLGRELTDTQYF.

V gene TRBV20-1 combines with J gene TRBJ2-1; D gene uncertain. The germline V gene has CDR1 DFQATT and CDR2 SNEGSKA (reference sequence). V was cut by 2 bases and J by 2 bases, with 13 bases left in between. The CDR3 consists of 15 residues. Here the CDR3 reads CSARLPGSTYNEQFF. Here the CDR3 DNA reads TGCAGTGCTAGATTACCCGGTAGCACCTACAATGAGCAGTTCTTC.

There are a few counts of this clonotype. V usage is TRBV5-4 and J usage is TRBJ2-7, with 9 bases identical to TRBD1. J lost 6 bases, V lost 1 base, and 2 bases had no gene match. The germline V gene encodes CDR1 SGHNT and CDR2 YYREEE (reference sequence). This CDR3 region has 13 residues. The CDR3 loop reads CASSLRTGVEQYF. In DNA form, the CDR3 reads TGTGCCAGCAGCTTGAGGACAGGGGTCGAGCAGTACTTC. The full variable domain, with the rest looked up from reference TRBV5-4 and TRBJ2-7, is ETGVTQSPTHLIKTRGQQVTLRCSSQSGHNTVSWYQQALGQGPQFIFQYYREEENGRGNFPPRFSGLQFPNYSSELNVNALELDDSALYLCASSLRTGVEQYFGPGTRLTVT.

This sequence joins TRBV5-1 and TRBJ2-5; 8 bases map to TRBD1. Germline V gives CDR1 SGHRS, CDR2 YFSETQ. The CDR3 contains 19 residues. Unmatched junction bases numbered 15, after V lost 1 base and J lost 1 base. CDR3 protein: CASSLRGQVRRGAQETQYF. DNA of the CDR3: TGCGCCAGCAGCTTGAGGGGACAGGTCCGACGAGGGGCCCAAGAGACCCAGTACTTC.

The rearrangement uses TRBV2 and TRBJ2-5, with 7 bases lining up with TRBD2. V shed 5 bases, J shed 2 bases, and the junction held 5 bases outside the gene matches. This CDR3 spans 14 amino acids. Germline lookup yields CDR1 SNHLY and CDR2 FYNNEI. The CDR3 spells CASSNSAGQETQYF. DNA for the CDR3: TGTGCCAGCAGTAATTCAGCGGGGCAAGAGACCCAGTACTTC.

This chain links TRBV2 with TRBJ1-6; D uncertain. The germline V and J ends were trimmed by 3 bases and 6 bases, with 18 bases remaining between them. This CDR3 is 17 amino acids long. Germline V CDR1 and CDR2: SNHLY, FYNNEI. The CDR3 DNA follows: TGTGCCAGCAGTGATGGTAATCCAGAACACCGTAATTCACCCCTCCACTTT. Translating gives CASSDGNPEHRNSPLHF.

The V call is TRBV12-3 or TRBV12-4, the J call TRBJ1-2; tentative D call: TRBD1 (5 bases). CDR3 length: 13 residues. V lost 6 bases and J lost 6, with 14 bases in between. CDR3 protein: CASSHPWGDGYTF. The CDR3 DNA is TGTGCCAGCAGCCATCCGTGGGGGGATGGCTACACCTTC.

The rearrangement uses TRBV20-1 and TRBJ2-1; maybe TRBD2 (5 bases). Germline-derived CDR1 and CDR2 are DFQATT and SNEGSKA (reference sequence). The CDR3 is 15 amino acids. Between the trimmed V and J ends, which lost 2 bases and 0 bases, there was a span of 11 bases. The CDR3 DNA reads as TGCAGTGCTAGAAGTCCGGGGAGCTCCTACAATGAGCAGTTCTTC. Amino acids: CSARSPGSSYNEQFF.

This chain uses TRBV6-5 with TRBJ1-2, with 9 nucleotides matching TRBD1. Unmatched junction bases numbered 5, after V lost 5 bases and J lost 4 bases. The CDR3 extends over 14 amino acids. CDR1 is MNHEY, CDR2 SVGAGI, per germline. CDR3 loop: CASSPGTGFYGYTF. The CDR3 coding sequence is TGTGCCAGCAGTCCCGGGACAGGGTTCTATGGCTACACCTTC.

V gene TRBV5-4 combines with J gene TRBJ2-7, with 7 bases lining up with TRBD1. Trimming at V came to 3 bases and at J to 3 bases, leaving 3 bases not matched to a gene. This CDR3 has 13 amino acids. CDR1 SGHNT and CDR2 YYREEE come from the germline V gene (reference sequence). CDR3 in amino acids: CASSYDRVYEQYF. CDR3 DNA sequence: TGTGCCAGCAGCTACGACAGGGTCTACGAGCAGTACTTC.

The V call is TRBV14, the J call TRBJ2-7; the D gene is possibly TRBD1 (5 bases). Trimming shortened V by 6 bases and J by 5 bases, and 14 bases separated the two germline ends. CDR3 length: 13 amino acids. Germline assignment: CDR1 SGHDN and CDR2 FVKESK. The CDR3 nucleotides are TGTGCCAGCAGTTTCAAGCAGGGCCACGAGCAGTACTTC. Its protein is CASSFKQGHEQYF.

The CDR3 protein is CASSYPSSSDTQYF. As DNA, the CDR3 is TGTGCCAGCAGCTATCCTTCTTCGTCAGATACGCAGTATTTT. J is TRBJ2-3 and V is TRBV7-9; D remains unclear. The CDR3 contains 14 residues. V was shortened by 4 bases and J by 4 bases, with 12 bases between the two germline ends. The V gene's germline CDR1 is SEHNR and CDR2 FQNEAQ (reference sequence).

This clonotype is a singleton in its sample. The chain combines TRBV6-4 with TRBJ2-3; TRBD2 aligns across 8 bases. This CDR3 region has 15 residues. Losses at the gene ends were 4 bases for V and 1 base for J; bases not matched to a gene: 4. The germline gives CDR1 MRHNA, CDR2 SNTAGT. CDR3 sequence: CASSAAGGGTDTQYF. CDR3 in DNA: TGTGCCAGCAGTGCTGCGGGGGGCGGCACAGATACGCAGTATTTT.

This clonotype came up once. The V gene is TRBV29-1, the J gene TRBJ2-3; TRBD1 might be the D (6 bases). The CDR3 consists of 18 residues. Trimming took 5 bases from V and 0 from J, leaving 24 bases between them. Germline-derived CDR1 and CDR2 are SQVTM and ANQGSEA. CDR3 region: CSVPWLWEPGQSTDTQYF. CDR3 DNA sequence: TGCAGCGTTCCGTGGTTATGGGAACCGGGACAAAGCACAGATACGCAGTATTTT.

This chain joins TRBV30 and TRBJ1-1; no clear D. The V end lost 4 bases, the J end lost 4 bases, and 10 bases lay between the germline ends. The length of the CDR3 is 12 residues. The germline V gene has CDR1 GTSNPN and CDR2 SVGIG (reference sequence). The CDR3 loop is CAWKGVGTEAFF. In nucleotides, the CDR3 is TGTGCCTGGAAAGGAGTGGGCACTGAAGCTTTCTTT.

This rearrangement joins TRBV6-6 to TRBJ1-4; possibly TRBD1 for D (5 bases). Per the germline V gene, CDR1 is MNHNY and CDR2 is SVGAGI (reference sequence). This CDR3 region has 14 residues. V was cut by 6 bases and J by 3 bases, with 11 bases left in between. Written as DNA, the CDR3 is TGTGCCAGCAGCGGCAGGGTAGCTAATGAAAAACTGTTTTTT. It yields the protein CASSGRVANEKLFF.

V gene TRBV5-8 combines with J gene TRBJ2-7; D may be TRBD1 (6 bases). CDR3 length: 14 amino acids. Germline V gene sequence: CDR1 SGHTS, CDR2 YDEGEE. Deletions cut 0 bases from V and 4 bases from J, with 11 bases between. In DNA form, the CDR3 reads TGTGCCAGCAGCTTGGTTGGACAGAATTACGAGCAGTACTTC. Its translation: CASSLVGQNYEQYF.

V and J are TRBV12-3 or TRBV12-4 and TRBJ1-6, with 7 bases aligning to TRBD1. The junction had 6 bases not matched to a gene; V was cut back by 6 bases and J by 4 bases. The CDR3 runs to 15 residues. The CDR3 DNA follows: TGTGCCAGCAGCACGACAGGGAGTTATAATTCACCCCTCCACTTT. It is translated as CASSTTGSYNSPLHF.

V usage is TRBV19 and J usage is TRBJ2-1; 7 nucleotides line up with TRBD1. After removal of 3 bases from V and 3 bases from J, the junction contained 8 bases not matched to a gene. CDR3 length: 16 amino acids. Germline lookup yields CDR1 LNHDA and CDR2 SQIVND (reference sequence). In nucleotides, the CDR3 is TGTGCCAGTAGTATTTTGCGCGCAGGGGGCTACAATGAGCAGTTCTTC. This translates into CASSILRAGGYNEQFF.

The V and J genes are TRBV12-3 or TRBV12-4 and TRBJ2-3; 13 bases are a match to TRBD2. The CDR3 loop spans 15 amino acids. V shed 7 bases, J shed 7 bases, and the junction held 8 bases outside the gene matches. The CDR3 DNA reads TGTGCCAGCACCGAACTAGCGGGGGGGCACAATACGCAGTATTTT. Encoded protein: CASTELAGGHNTQYF.

The chain recombines TRBV5-1 with TRBJ2-6; D gene uncertain. Germline assignment: CDR1 SGHRS and CDR2 YFSETQ. V dropped 0 bases and J dropped 0 bases, with 16 bases sitting between them. The length of the CDR3 is 19 residues. CDR3 DNA: TGCGCCAGCAGCTTGGTTTCGATAACGTTTCGCTCTGGGGCCAACGTCCTGACTTTC. This codes for CASSLVSITFRSGANVLTF. The complete variable domain, with remaining parts taken from reference TRBV5-1 and TRBJ2-6, reads KAGVTQTPRYLIKTRGQQVTLSCSPISGHRSVSWYQQTPGQGLQFLFEYFSETQRNKGNFPGRFSGRQFSNSRSEMNVSTLELGDSALYLCASSLVSITFRSGANVLTFGAGSRLTVL.

The rearrangement joins TRBV7-9 to TRBJ1-1; no definite D call. The V gene lost 4 bases and the J gene lost 10 bases, with 10 bases spanning the gap. Germline CDR1 SEHNR, CDR2 FQNEAQ (reference sequence). CDR3 size: 11 residues. CDR3 amino acids: CASSSIFGAFF. CDR3 coding DNA: TGTGCCAGCAGCTCAATATTCGGAGCTTTCTTT.

This rearrangement joins TRBV13 to TRBJ2-1; 10 nucleotides match TRBD2. Trimming at V came to 4 bases and at J to 2 bases, leaving 5 bases not matched to a gene. The CDR3 has 16 residues. Germline-derived CDR1 and CDR2 are PRHDT and FYEKMQ (reference sequence). CDR3 coding DNA: TGTGCCAGCAGCTCCTCGGGGACTAGCGCCTACAATGAGCAGTTCTTC. Protein product: CASSSSGTSAYNEQFF.